This T cell receptor beta chain was captured by sequencing in a study of monozygotic twins with inflammatory bowel disease. Study-wide points: Repertoire similarity matched across concordant and discordant twins, perhaps owing to limited power.

Germline loops: CDR1 LNHDA, CDR2 SQIVND (reference sequence). This CDR3 has 14 residues. Notes on this clonotype: Its antigen is not known.

Whole blood supplied total RNA, and T cells were not sorted. TCRdb reanalyzed the 5' RACE reads and collapses them to one entry per CDR3 protein, without DNA. The sample table sets out hundreds of thousands of distinct CDR3 sequences. The sample comprised blood. This sequence originates from a human donor with ulcerative colitis or Crohn's disease, or a healthy co-twin of an affected twin (not recorded which). J is TRBJ1-1 and V is TRBV19. CDR3 loop: CASSSTQMNTEAFF.